The rows below give T cell receptor beta chains drawn from one sample of a study of beta chain features in type 1 diabetes. Method: immunoSEQ multiplex PCR; TCRdb's copy keeps in-frame clones and lacks some. The sample records some 700,000 clones, 13% being singletons. The sample comprised naive CD4+ T cells from blood. The receptor source for this set is a man younger than 30 with type 1 diabetes. CDR3s include the opening cysteine and the closing phenylalanine or tryptophan. The D gene is left open where the match is weak. Some rows have no size entry. The others give once, few or many, or a class for an expanded clone.

cdr3_aa	cdr3_nt	d_call	v_call	j_call	clone_size
CASSGRQGVETQYF	TGTGCCAGCAGTGGACGACAGGGTGTCGAGACCCAGTACTTC	TRBD1	TRBV6-5	TRBJ2-5	few
CAWSVDRSLGFTGELFF	TGTGCCTGGAGTGTGGACAGATCTCTTGGTTTCACCGGGGAGCTGTTTTTT	-	TRBV30	TRBJ2-2	-
CASSERQNLNMNTEAFF	TGTGCCAGCAGCGAACGACAGAATCTCAACATGAACACTGAAGCTTTCTTT	-	TRBV7-9	TRBJ1-1	-
CASSEDRYQETQYF	TGTGCCAGCAGCGAGGACAGATACCAAGAGACCCAGTACTTC	-	TRBV25-1	TRBJ2-5	few
CATSRDGSSVDEQFF	TGTGCCACCAGCAGAGATGGTAGCTCAGTAGATGAGCAGTTCTTC	-	TRBV15	TRBJ2-1	-
CASRGGPVSTDTQYF	TGTGCCAGTCGGGGGGGGCCCGTGAGCACAGATACGCAGTATTTT	TRBD2	TRBV19	TRBJ2-3	-
CASSLDGGGTAYEQYF	TGTGCCAGCAGCTTAGATGGCGGGGGGACCGCCTACGAGCAGTACTTC	TRBD2	TRBV7-2	TRBJ2-7	-
CSAPDGEKLFF	TGCAGTGCCCCCGACGGGGAAAAACTGTTTTTT	-	TRBV20-1	TRBJ1-4	-
CASSGATGELFF	TGTGCCAGTAGCGGCGCCACCGGGGAGCTGTTTTTT	-	TRBV19	TRBJ2-2	few
CASSPQGSYNEQFF	TGTGCCAGCAGCCCACAGGGATCCTACAATGAGCAGTTCTTC	-	TRBV7-9	TRBJ2-1	-
CASSSQAGEKLFF	TGCGCCAGCAGCTCGCAAGCGGGTGAAAAACTGTTTTTT	-	TRBV5-1	TRBJ1-4	-
CSVRGAAGEAFF	TGCAGCGTCCGGGGAGCAGCTGGGGAGGCTTTCTTT	-	TRBV29-1	TRBJ1-1	few
CASSGQGNSVEQYF	TGTGCCAGCTCCGGACAGGGAAATTCTGTTGAGCAGTACTTC	TRBD1	TRBV18	TRBJ2-7	-
CASSTRASSYNEQFF	TGCGCCAGCAGCACCAGGGCGAGCTCCTACAATGAGCAGTTCTTC	-	TRBV5-1	TRBJ2-1	few
CASSVGTGTNTEAFF	TGTGCCAGCAGCGTCGGGACAGGGACGAACACTGAAGCTTTCTTT	TRBD1	TRBV9	TRBJ1-1	-
CASSSGTGNPGELFF	TGTGCCAGCAGTTCCGGGACAGGGAACCCCGGGGAGCTGTTTTTT	TRBD1	TRBV2	TRBJ2-2	few
CASSPEAAATNEKLFF	TGTGCCAGCAGCCCAGAAGCCGCCGCAACTAATGAAAAACTGTTTTTT	-	TRBV5-4	TRBJ1-4	-
CASKDGNQPQHF	TGTGCCAGCAAGGACGGGAATCAGCCCCAGCATTTT	-	TRBV2	TRBJ1-5	-
CASTRQREAFF	TGTGCCAGCACCCGACAGCGTGAAGCTTTCTTT	-	TRBV7-2	TRBJ1-1	-
CASTDGQHDQPQHF	TGTGCCAGTACCGACGGACAGCACGATCAGCCCCAGCATTTT	-	TRBV19	TRBJ1-5	few
CATSGQSLYNEQFF	TGTGCCACCTCCGGACAGTCCCTCTACAATGAGCAGTTCTTC	-	TRBV6-6	TRBJ2-1	few
CASSGPLPGLAETQYF	TGTGCCAGCAGTGGACCGCTACCGGGACTAGCGGAGACCCAGTACTTC	TRBD2	TRBV2	TRBJ2-5	few
CAWSTPTGANEKLFF	TGTGCCTGGAGTACCCCGACAGGGGCGAATGAAAAACTGTTTTTT	TRBD1	TRBV30	TRBJ1-4	few
CASSSLAGAGQETQYF	TGTGCCAGCAGCTCCCTAGCGGGGGCCGGCCAAGAGACCCAGTACTTC	TRBD2	TRBV7-6	TRBJ2-5	few
CASSPPGWTTISNQPQHF	TGTGCCAGCAGCCCCCCAGGGTGGACGACCATTAGCAATCAGCCCCAGCATTTT	-	TRBV7-3	TRBJ1-5	-
CSVETGTYEQYF	TGCAGCGTTGAGACAGGTACCTACGAGCAGTACTTC	-	TRBV29-1	TRBJ2-7	few
CAWAGNSYNSPLHF	TGTGCCTGGGCGGGAAACTCCTATAATTCACCCCTCCACTTT	-	TRBV30	TRBJ1-6	-
CASSSAGFQETQYF	TGTGCCAGCAGCTCAGCGGGGTTCCAAGAGACCCAGTACTTC	TRBD2	TRBV7-9	TRBJ2-5	-
CASSLDWAANTGELFF	TGTGCCAGCAGCTTAGATTGGGCGGCTAACACCGGGGAGCTGTTTTTT	-	TRBV11-2	TRBJ2-2	-
CASSLGQGDRETQYF	TGTGCCAGCAGCCTCGGACAGGGCGATCGAGAGACCCAGTACTTC	TRBD1	TRBV7-9	TRBJ2-5	few
CASSVQVGQSYEQYF	TGTGCCAGCAGTGTGCAGGTTGGGCAGTCCTACGAGCAGTACTTC	-	TRBV25-1	TRBJ2-7	-
CASSSGQVYEQYF	TGTGCCAGCAGCTCGGGACAGGTCTACGAGCAGTACTTC	TRBD1	TRBV6-5	TRBJ2-7	-
CASSLMAGVHEQYF	TGTGCCAGCAGCCTAATGGCGGGGGTCCACGAGCAGTACTTC	TRBD2	TRBV7-9	TRBJ2-7	-
CASSPGSNQPQHF	TGTGCCAGCAGCCCAGGGAGCAATCAGCCCCAGCATTTT	-	TRBV7-3	TRBJ1-5	-
CASAGETQYF	TGTGCCAGCGCCGGAGAGACCCAGTACTTC	-	TRBV11-3	TRBJ2-5	-
CASSEKSGEAFF	TGCGCCAGCAGTGAGAAAAGCGGTGAAGCTTTCTTT	-	TRBV10-2	TRBJ1-1	-
CASNSRPYGYTF	TGTGCCAGCAACTCTCGACCGTATGGCTACACCTTC	-	TRBV7-9	TRBJ1-2	few
CASSFVNSNQPQHF	TGTGCCAGCAGCTTTGTAAATAGCAATCAGCCCCAGCATTTT	-	TRBV7-2	TRBJ1-5	-
CASTRDRAMDEQYF	TGTGCCAGCACCCGAGACAGGGCCATGGACGAGCAGTACTTC	TRBD1	TRBV11-2	TRBJ2-7	few
CASSYSVYSYEQYF	TGTGCCAGCAGTTACTCGGTCTACTCCTACGAGCAGTACTTC	-	TRBV6-5	TRBJ2-7	few
CAWSVGGGGYTF	TGTGCCTGGAGTGTAGGGGGAGGCGGCTACACCTTC	-	TRBV30	TRBJ1-2	few
CASSVGGDNTEAFF	TGTGCCAGCAGCGTAGGGGGCGATAACACTGAAGCTTTCTTT	-	TRBV9	TRBJ1-1	-
CASSLDRLNYGYTF	TGTGCCAGCAGCCTGGACAGGCTTAACTATGGCTACACCTTC	TRBD1	TRBV6-6	TRBJ1-2	few
CASSSRPGKGTNNEQFF	TGTGCCAGCAGCTCGAGGCCGGGAAAGGGGACCAACAATGAGCAGTTCTTC	-	TRBV7-2	TRBJ2-1	-
CASSLTVPGTGELFF	TGCGCCAGCAGCTTGACCGTCCCCGGGACAGGAGAGCTGTTTTTT	TRBD1	TRBV5-1	TRBJ2-2	-
CASSLGVNLNTEAFF	TGTGCCAGCAGCTTGGGAGTGAACCTGAACACTGAAGCTTTCTTT	-	TRBV5-6	TRBJ1-1	few
CASSQDSIGMNTGELFF	TGCGCCAGCAGCCAAGATTCGATAGGGATGAACACCGGGGAGCTGTTTTTT	-	TRBV4-1	TRBJ2-2	few
CASSLEDRVNSSSYEQYF	TGTGCCAGCAGCTTAGAAGACAGGGTAAATTCCTCGTCCTACGAGCAGTACTTC	TRBD1	TRBV13	TRBJ2-7	few
CASSLEGFNSPLHF	TGCGCCAGCAGCTTGGAAGGGTTTAATTCACCCCTCCACTTT	-	TRBV5-1	TRBJ1-6	few
CASSLAPGVNEKLFF	TGTGCCAGCAGCTTGGCCCCAGGGGTCAATGAAAAACTGTTTTTT	-	TRBV5-6	TRBJ1-4	-
CASSANPSPGAYNEQFF	TGTGCCAGCAGCGCTAACCCTTCGCCCGGGGCCTACAATGAGCAGTTCTTC	-	TRBV9	TRBJ2-1	-
CAWSVGYFLGGEGVYEQYF	TGTGCCTGGAGTGTCGGGTATTTTTTGGGAGGGGAAGGGGTTTACGAGCAGTACTTC	TRBD2	TRBV30	TRBJ2-7	-